What follows are 22 T cell receptor beta chains derived from one specimen sequenced in a study of cytomegalovirus exposure and HLA in healthy donors. The PCR contained 60 Vbeta and 13 Jbeta primers. Only in-frame clones appear in the TCRdb table, and some are missing; sequencing was by immunoSEQ multiplex PCR. The sample lists some 78,000 clones, roughly 80% occurring once. Sequenced material: PBMCs. The receptors originated from a woman aged 50 to 65 in good health and CMV-seropositive.

The rearrangement links TRBV6-1 to TRBJ1-5; D is undetermined. CDR1 MNHNS and CDR2 SASEGT come from the germline V gene. The CDR3 is made up of 14 amino acids. Trimming cost V 7 bases and J 3 bases, with 13 bases left between them. The CDR3 DNA is TGTGCCAGCAATACGATGGCCACCAATCAGCCCCAGCATTTT. Its translation is CASNTMATNQPQHF.

The chain employs TRBV6-6 and TRBJ2-1; 10 bases match TRBD1. The CDR3 runs to 16 residues. Germline CDR1 is MNHNY and CDR2 is SVGAGI (reference sequence). V lost 6 bases, J lost 5 bases, and 10 bases stayed unmatched. The CDR3 sequence is CASSQQGTGVNNEQFF. The CDR3 DNA is TGTGCCAGCAGCCAACAGGGGACAGGGGTAAACAATGAGCAGTTCTTC.

This rearrangement joins TRBV7-9 to TRBJ1-2; the D gene is possibly TRBD1 (6 bases). Trimming took 3 bases from V and 4 from J, leaving 15 bases between them. CDR1 is SEHNR, CDR2 FQNEAQ, per germline (reference sequence). The CDR3 runs to 15 residues. CDR3 sequence: CASSLADRPTYGYTF. The CDR3 coding sequence is TGTGCCAGCAGCTTGGCTGACAGGCCTACCTATGGCTACACCTTC. The entire variable domain, with the rest obtained from reference TRBV7-9 and TRBJ1-2, is as follows: DTGVSQNPRHKITKRGQNVTFRCDPISEHNRLYWYRQTLGQGPEFLTYFQNEAQLEKSRLLSDRFSAERPKGSFSTLEIQRTEQGDSAMYLCASSLADRPTYGYTFGSGTRLTVV.

This clone appeared once. The chain is built from TRBV13 and TRBJ2-3; TRBD2 aligns across 12 bases. Looked up from germline, CDR1 is PRHDT and CDR2 is FYEKMQ (reference sequence). The CDR3 is 16 residues long. With 5 bases clipped from V and 3 bases from J, the junction kept 6 bases outside the gene matches. The CDR3 loop reads CASSDRLAGVTDTQYF. The CDR3 DNA follows: TGTGCCAGCAGCGACCGACTAGCGGGAGTGACAGATACGCAGTATTTT.

The chain uses TRBV6-4 and TRBJ2-1; 7 bases agree with TRBD2. Germline CDR1 MRHNA, CDR2 SNTAGT. The ends lost 3 bases at V and 3 bases at J; junction bases unmatched: 8. This CDR3 has 16 amino acids. CDR3 residues: CASSDTGAGNYNEQFF. CDR3 coding DNA: TGTGCCAGCAGTGATACAGGAGCGGGGAACTACAATGAGCAGTTCTTC.

The chain uses TRBV6-1 and TRBJ2-7; TRBD1 agrees at 8 bases. V lost 6 bases to trimming and J lost 3 bases; unmatched junction nucleotides: 7. This CDR3 has 14 residues. Per germline, CDR1 MNHNS and CDR2 SASEGT. CDR3 sequence (DNA): TGTGCCAGCAGCGGGAGACAGGGGAACTACGAGCAGTACTTC. Its protein is CASSGRQGNYEQYF.

The chain has TRBV7-9 and TRBJ1-5; 8 positions match TRBD1. In germline, CDR1 is SEHNR, CDR2 FQNEAQ (reference sequence). The J segment lost 7 bases and the V segment lost 4 bases, leaving 3 bases of the junction unmatched. The CDR3 is made up of 13 amino acids. For the CDR3, the DNA is TGTGCCAGCAGCTCAGACAGGGGCCAGCCCCAGCATTTT. Residues: CASSSDRGQPQHF.

The chain combines TRBV5-4 with TRBJ2-5; 9 nucleotides match TRBD2. The V segment lost 5 bases and the J segment 5 bases; nucleotides outside the gene matches: 16. Germline CDR1 and CDR2: SGHNT and YYREEE (reference sequence). This CDR3 has 17 amino acids. The CDR3 region is CASRPTRAGGPDETQYF. The CDR3 DNA reads as TGTGCCAGCAGGCCGACCCGCGCGGGAGGGCCCGATGAGACCCAGTACTTC.

V is TRBV11-2 and J is TRBJ2-2; D is uncertain. Germline V gives CDR1 SGHAT, CDR2 FQNNGV. V was shortened by 1 base and J by 0 bases, with 6 bases between the two germline ends. This CDR3 spans 15 amino acids. The CDR3 region is CASSLVNTNTGELFF. The CDR3 coding sequence is TGTGCCAGCAGCTTAGTTAACACGAACACCGGGGAGCTGTTTTTT.

The chain uses TRBV5-5 and TRBJ2-7; 9 bases are shared with TRBD1. The ends lost 0 bases at V and 8 bases at J; junction bases unmatched: 9. The CDR3 consists of 15 residues. Germline V gene data show CDR1 as SGHKS and CDR2 as YYEKEE (reference sequence). The CDR3 reads CASSLGGQGTSKQYV. The CDR3 DNA reads as TGTGCCAGCAGCTTGGGGGGACAGGGTACGAGCAAGCAGTACGTC.

The chain links TRBV2 to TRBJ1-6, with D possibly TRBD1 on 6 matching bases. Germline V CDR1 and CDR2: SNHLY, FYNNEI. This CDR3 region has 15 residues. With 2 bases removed from V and 6 bases from J, the gap between germline ends came to 11 bases. The CDR3 nucleotides read TGTGCCAGCAGTGAAAGAGGACAGTCTAATTCACCCCTCCACTTT. Translating it yields CASSERGQSNSPLHF. The full variable domain, with the rest looked up from reference TRBV2 and TRBJ1-6, is EPEVTQTPSHQVTQMGQEVILRCVPISNHLYFYWYRQILGQKVEFLVSFYNNEISEKSEIFDDQFSVERPDGSNFTLKIRSTKLEDSAMYFCASSERGQSNSPLHFGNGTRLTVT.

V gene TRBV12-5 combines with J gene TRBJ2-7; 9 nucleotides match TRBD1. Germline trimming cut 6 bases from V and 2 bases from J; bases unmatched to any gene: 5. Germline V lookup: CDR1 LGHNT, CDR2 FRNRAP. This CDR3 is built from 14 residues. CDR3 coding DNA: TGTGCTAGTGGCATCGGGACAGGGCCCTACGAGCAGTACTTC. Translation gives CASGIGTGPYEQYF.

In DNA form, the CDR3 reads TGTGCCGGAGGGACTACATCGCGGACCGGGGAGCTGTTTTTT. Its protein is CAGGTTSRTGELFF. The J gene is TRBJ2-2, the V gene TRBV19, with 7 bases matching TRBD2. CDR1 is LNHDA and CDR2 is SQIVND in the germline V gene (reference sequence). The length of the CDR3 is 14 residues. V shed 11 bases and J 5 bases; nucleotides not matched to a gene: 11.

This chain joins TRBV21-1 and TRBJ2-7; TRBD1, the table's D call, was not compared with the DNA. TRBV21-1 is marked as a pseudogene. The CDR3 sequence is 14 residues long. This chain's CDR3 is CAFTYRGQPYEQYV. The DNA of the CDR3 is TGTGCCTTTACGTACAGGGGCCAACCCTACGAGCAGTACGTC.

CDR3 sequence reads: CASSLVRGDTGELFF. As DNA, the CDR3 is TGTGCCAGCAGCTTAGTTCGGGGGGACACCGGGGAGCTGTTTTTT. This chain uses TRBV11-2 with TRBJ2-2; TRBD2 matches at 7 bases. Germline loops: CDR1 SGHAT, CDR2 FQNNGV. V shed 1 base and J 3 bases; nucleotides not matched to a gene: 2. The length of the CDR3 is 15 residues.

The chain is built from TRBV6-1 and TRBJ1-2, with 9 bases fitting TRBD1. This CDR3 contains 12 residues. CDR1 is MNHNS, CDR2 SASEGT, per germline. The V gene end was trimmed by 6 bases and the J gene end by 7 bases; junction bases not matched to a gene: 3. The CDR3 reads CASRSTGGGYTF. Here the CDR3 DNA reads TGTGCCAGCAGATCGACAGGGGGTGGCTACACCTTC.

The chain combines TRBV15 with TRBJ2-3; the match to TRBD2 covers 8 bases. Per germline, CDR1 LNHNV and CDR2 YYDKDF (reference sequence). The CDR3 loop spans 14 amino acids. Losses at the gene ends were 8 bases for V and 2 bases for J; bases not matched to a gene: 6. CDR3 protein: CATRLAPFTDTQYF. The CDR3 DNA sequence: TGTGCCACCCGACTAGCGCCTTTCACAGATACGCAGTATTTT.

The chain combines TRBV5-5 with TRBJ2-7; TRBD2 aligns across 10 bases. V gave up 2 bases and J gave up 5 bases; unmatched junction bases: 10. From germline, CDR1 is SGHKS and CDR2 YYEKEE (reference sequence). The CDR3 has 16 amino acids. The CDR3 DNA reads as TGTGCCAGCAGCTTTCTAAGCGGGAGGGCCGGCGACGAGCAGTACGTC. It encodes CASSFLSGRAGDEQYV.

The J gene is TRBJ1-1, the V gene TRBV7-9, with 12 bases identical to TRBD1. This CDR3 has 17 amino acids. The J segment lost 3 bases and the V segment lost 4 bases, leaving 9 bases of the junction unmatched. The germline V gene encodes CDR1 SEHNR and CDR2 FQNEAQ (reference sequence). CDR3 region: CASSSPGQGAADTEAFF. The CDR3 bases are TGTGCCAGCAGCTCCCCGGGACAGGGGGCAGCGGACACTGAAGCTTTCTTT.

As to this clone: The junction does not match germline at one end; this may be a read error. The J gene is TRBJ2-2, the V gene TRBV7-7; tentatively, D is TRBD2 (6 bases). There are 16 residues in the CDR3. Germline CDR1 and CDR2: SSHAT and FNYEAQ (reference sequence). For the CDR3, the DNA is TGTGCTAGCAGTCGGACGGGAGACGGGAACACCGGGGAGCTGTTTTTT. Translation gives CASSRTGDGNTGELFF. Full variable domain (remainder filled in from reference TRBV7-7 and TRBJ2-2): GAGVSQSPRYKVTKRGQDVTLRCDPISSHATLYWYQQALGQGPEFLTYFNYEAQPDKSGLPSDRFSAERPEGSISTLTIQRTEQRDSAMYRCASSRTGDGNTGELFFGEGSRLTVL.

The rearrangement uses TRBV19 and TRBJ2-7; 8 bases are shared with TRBD1. The trim removed 1 base at V and 0 bases at J, leaving 2 bases unmatched. CDR1 is LNHDA, CDR2 SQIVND, per germline (reference sequence). The CDR3 is 15 residues long. The CDR3 nucleotides are TGTGCCAGTAGTATAGGGACAGGGATCTCCTACGAGCAGTACTTC. The encoded protein is CASSIGTGISYEQYF.

This clone has just one count. The chain has TRBV7-9 and TRBJ1-1; 9 bases fit TRBD1. Germline V gene lookup returns CDR1 SEHNR and CDR2 FQNEAQ (reference sequence). The CDR3 loop spans 14 amino acids. Unmatched junction bases numbered 6, after V lost 5 bases and J lost 5 bases. The CDR3 loop is CASSPQGALTEAFF. The CDR3 coding sequence is TGTGCCAGCAGCCCACAGGGGGCGTTGACTGAAGCTTTCTTT.